This T cell receptor beta chain was recorded in a study of shared clonotypes between healthy human individuals. There are 14 residues in the CDR3. Germline CDR1 and CDR2: KGHSH and LQKENI. Trimming removed 3 bases at V and 0 bases at J, with 9 bases between. CD4+ cells underwent separation, giving CD45RA+ naive and CD45RA-negative memory subsets. TCRdb's copy holds only in-frame clones and misses some; the assay was immunoSEQ multiplex PCR. The table shows about 1.5 million clones, with 95% to 99% occurring only once. The chain uses TRBV18 and TRBJ2-7; D is unresolved. This sequence originates from a man aged 30-40 years in good health. Input material: naive CD4+ T cells sorted from blood. Subset in this sample: CD45RA+ positively selected. CDR3 sequence reads: CASSPQETSYEQYF. In DNA form, the CDR3 reads TGTGCCAGCTCACCGCAGGAGACCTCCTACGAGCAGTACTTC.